The present TCR beta chain was sequenced within a study of blood T cell repertoires in COVID-19. Only a few counts were recorded for this clone. The repertoire was sequenced with immunoSEQ multiplex PCR; TCRdb's copy has only in-frame clones and lacks some. The data contain about 120,000 clones, about 90% of them singletons. Germline V gene sequence: CDR1 SGHTA, CDR2 FQGNSA. V lost 7 bases and J 0 bases, leaving 14 bases between the germline ends. CDR3 size: 15 residues. This sequence joins TRBV7-2 and TRBJ2-3, with D unresolved. The receptor was isolated from a man aged 70-80 years who had recovered from COVID-19. Sequenced sample: peripheral blood. The CDR3 sequence is CASTLSGSSTDTQYF. CDR3 nucleotide sequence: TGTGCCAGCACCCTATCCGGGTCTAGCACAGATACGCAGTATTTT. The full variable domain, rest sourced from reference TRBV7-2 and TRBJ2-3, is GAGVSQSPSNKVTEKGKDVELRCDPISGHTALYWYRQSLGQGLEFLIYFQGNSAPDKSGLPSDRFSAERTGGSVSTLTIQRTQQEDSAVYLCASTLSGSSTDTQYFGPGTRLTVL.